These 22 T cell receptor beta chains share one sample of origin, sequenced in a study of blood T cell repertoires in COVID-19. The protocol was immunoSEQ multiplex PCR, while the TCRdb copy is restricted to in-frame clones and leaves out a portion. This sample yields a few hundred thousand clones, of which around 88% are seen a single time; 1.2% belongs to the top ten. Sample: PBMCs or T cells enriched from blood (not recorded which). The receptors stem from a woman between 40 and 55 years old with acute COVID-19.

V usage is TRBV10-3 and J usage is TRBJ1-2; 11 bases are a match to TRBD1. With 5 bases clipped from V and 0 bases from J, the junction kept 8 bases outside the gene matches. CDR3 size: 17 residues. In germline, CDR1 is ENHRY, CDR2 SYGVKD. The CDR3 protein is CAISFRDRGETNYGYTF. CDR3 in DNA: TGTGCCATCAGTTTCCGGGACAGGGGGGAAACTAACTATGGCTACACCTTC.

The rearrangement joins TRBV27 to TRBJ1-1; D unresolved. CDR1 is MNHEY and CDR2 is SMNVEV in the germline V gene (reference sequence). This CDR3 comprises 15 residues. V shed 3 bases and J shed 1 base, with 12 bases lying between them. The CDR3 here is CASSFLGRGNTEAFF. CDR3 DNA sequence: TGTGCCAGCAGTTTTCTGGGTCGGGGGAACACTGAAGCTTTCTTT.

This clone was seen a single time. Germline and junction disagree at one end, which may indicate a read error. Here the CDR3 DNA reads TGTGCCAGCAATTTAGCCGGGACAAACTACACCTTC. Protein product: CASNLAGTNYTF. The V gene is TRBV12-3 or TRBV12-4, the J gene TRBJ1-2, with a tentative D call TRBD1 (6 bases). The CDR3 consists of 12 residues.

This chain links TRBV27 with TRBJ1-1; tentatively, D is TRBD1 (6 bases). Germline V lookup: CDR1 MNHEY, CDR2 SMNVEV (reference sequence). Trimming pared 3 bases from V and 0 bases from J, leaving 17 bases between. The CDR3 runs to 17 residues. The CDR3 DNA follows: TGTGCCAGCAGTTTCTCAGGGGAGTCGACCGTGAACACTGAAGCTTTCTTT. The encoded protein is CASSFSGESTVNTEAFF.

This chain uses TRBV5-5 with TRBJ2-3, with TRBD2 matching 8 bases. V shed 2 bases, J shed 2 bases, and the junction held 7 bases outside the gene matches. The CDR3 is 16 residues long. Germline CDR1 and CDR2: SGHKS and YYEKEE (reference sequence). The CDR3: CASSFRGTSYTDTQYF. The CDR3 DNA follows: TGTGCCAGCAGCTTCCGAGGGACTAGTTACACAGATACGCAGTATTTT.

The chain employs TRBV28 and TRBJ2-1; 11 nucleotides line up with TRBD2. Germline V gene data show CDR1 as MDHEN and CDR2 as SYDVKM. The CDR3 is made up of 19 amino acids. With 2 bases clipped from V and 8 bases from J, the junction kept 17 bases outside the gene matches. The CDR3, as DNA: TGTGCCAGCAGTTTAGGATTAGCGGGAGGGCCGGGATCTTTTCATGAGCAGTTCTTC. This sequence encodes CASSLGLAGGPGSFHEQFF. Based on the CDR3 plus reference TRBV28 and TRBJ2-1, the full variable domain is DVKVTQSSRYLVKRTGEKVFLECVQDMDHENMFWYRQDPGLGLRLIYFSYDVKMKEKGDIPEGYSVSREKKERFSLILESASTNQTSMYLCASSLGLAGGPGSFHEQFFGPGTRLTVL.

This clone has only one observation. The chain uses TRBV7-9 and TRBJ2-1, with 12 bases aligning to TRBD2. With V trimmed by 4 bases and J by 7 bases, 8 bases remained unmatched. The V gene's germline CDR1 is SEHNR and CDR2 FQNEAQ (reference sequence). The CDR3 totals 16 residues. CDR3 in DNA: TGTGCCAGCAGCTCGCCTAGCGGGAGGGCCAGGAATGAGCAGTTCTTC. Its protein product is CASSSPSGRARNEQFF.

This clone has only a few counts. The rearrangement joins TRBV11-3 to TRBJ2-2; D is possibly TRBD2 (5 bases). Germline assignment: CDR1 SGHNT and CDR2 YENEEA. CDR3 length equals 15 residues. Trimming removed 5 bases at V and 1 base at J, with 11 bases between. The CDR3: CASSPHSENTGELFF. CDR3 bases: TGTGCCAGCAGCCCTCATAGCGAGAACACCGGGGAGCTGTTTTTT.

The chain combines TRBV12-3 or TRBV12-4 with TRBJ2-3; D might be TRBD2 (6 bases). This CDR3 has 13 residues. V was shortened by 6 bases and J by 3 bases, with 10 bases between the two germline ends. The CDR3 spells CASRGDSTDTQYF. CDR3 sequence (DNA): TGTGCCAGCAGGGGGGACTCTACAGATACGCAGTATTTT.

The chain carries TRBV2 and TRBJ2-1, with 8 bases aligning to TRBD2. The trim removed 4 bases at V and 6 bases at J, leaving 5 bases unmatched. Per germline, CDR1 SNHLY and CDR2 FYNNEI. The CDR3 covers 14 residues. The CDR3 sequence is CASSAPSGSNEQFF. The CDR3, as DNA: TGTGCCAGCAGTGCTCCCAGCGGGAGCAATGAGCAGTTCTTC.

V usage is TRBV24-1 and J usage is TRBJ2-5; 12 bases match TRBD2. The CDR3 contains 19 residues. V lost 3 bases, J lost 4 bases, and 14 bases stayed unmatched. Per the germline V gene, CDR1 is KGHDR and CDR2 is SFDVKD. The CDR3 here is CATSDRGLAGFRGGETQYF. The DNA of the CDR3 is TGTGCCACCAGTGATAGAGGACTAGCGGGATTTAGGGGAGGAGAGACCCAGTACTTC.

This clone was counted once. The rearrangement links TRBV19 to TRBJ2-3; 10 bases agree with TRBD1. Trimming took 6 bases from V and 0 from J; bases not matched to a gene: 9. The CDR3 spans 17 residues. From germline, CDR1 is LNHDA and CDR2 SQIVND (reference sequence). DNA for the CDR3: TGTGCCAGTAGCCTCGGGACAGGGGTCCCTAGCACAGATACGCAGTATTTT. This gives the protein CASSLGTGVPSTDTQYF. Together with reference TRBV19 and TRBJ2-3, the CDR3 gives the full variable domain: DGGITQSPKYLFRKEGQNVTLSCEQNLNHDAMYWYRQDPGQGLRLIYYSQIVNDFQKGDIAEGYSVSREKKESFPLTVTSAQKNPTAFYLCASSLGTGVPSTDTQYFGPGTRLTVL.

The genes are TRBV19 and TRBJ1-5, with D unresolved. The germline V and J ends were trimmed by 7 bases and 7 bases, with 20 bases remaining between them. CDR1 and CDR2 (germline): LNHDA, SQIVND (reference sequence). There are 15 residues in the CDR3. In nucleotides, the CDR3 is TGTGCCAGTACCCGACTGGAGGGCGGTGGGCAGCCCCAGCATTTT. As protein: CASTRLEGGGQPQHF. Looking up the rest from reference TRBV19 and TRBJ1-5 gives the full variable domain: DGGITQSPKYLFRKEGQNVTLSCEQNLNHDAMYWYRQDPGQGLRLIYYSQIVNDFQKGDIAEGYSVSREKKESFPLTVTSAQKNPTAFYLCASTRLEGGGQPQHFGDGTRLSIL.

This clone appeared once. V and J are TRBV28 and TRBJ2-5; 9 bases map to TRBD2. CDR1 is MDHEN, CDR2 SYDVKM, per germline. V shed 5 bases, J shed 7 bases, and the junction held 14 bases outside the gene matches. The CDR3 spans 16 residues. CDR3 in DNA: TGTGCCAGCAGTGCCCCGTCTAGCGGGAAGGCAGGGACCCAGTACTTC. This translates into CASSAPSSGKAGTQYF.

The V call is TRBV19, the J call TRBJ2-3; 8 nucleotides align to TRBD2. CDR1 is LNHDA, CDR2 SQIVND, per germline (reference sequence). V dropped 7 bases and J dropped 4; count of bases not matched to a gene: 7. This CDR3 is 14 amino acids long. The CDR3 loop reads CASMRSGRPDTQYF. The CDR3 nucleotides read TGTGCCAGTATGAGAAGCGGGAGACCAGATACGCAGTATTTT.

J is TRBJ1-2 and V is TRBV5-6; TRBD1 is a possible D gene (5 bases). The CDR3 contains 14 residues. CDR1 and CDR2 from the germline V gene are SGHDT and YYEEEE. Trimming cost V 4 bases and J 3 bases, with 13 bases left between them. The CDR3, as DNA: TGTGCCAGCAGCGGGGGGACTGTTGACTATGGCTACACCTTC. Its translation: CASSGGTVDYGYTF.

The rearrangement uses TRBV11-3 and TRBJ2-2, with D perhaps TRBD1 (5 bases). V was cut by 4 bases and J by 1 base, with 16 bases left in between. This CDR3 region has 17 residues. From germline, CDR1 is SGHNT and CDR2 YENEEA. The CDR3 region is CASSSRQSGLNTGELFF. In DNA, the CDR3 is TGTGCCAGCAGCTCGAGACAGTCTGGCTTGAACACCGGGGAGCTGTTTTTT.

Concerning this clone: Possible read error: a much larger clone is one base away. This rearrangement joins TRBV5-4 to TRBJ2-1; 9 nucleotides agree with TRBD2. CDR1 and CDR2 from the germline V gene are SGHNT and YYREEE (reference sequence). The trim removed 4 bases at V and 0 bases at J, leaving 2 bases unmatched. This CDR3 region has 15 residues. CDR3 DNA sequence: TGTGCCAGCAGCCGTAGCGGGGGCTCCTACAATGAGCAGTTCTTC. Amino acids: CASSRSGGSYNEQFF.

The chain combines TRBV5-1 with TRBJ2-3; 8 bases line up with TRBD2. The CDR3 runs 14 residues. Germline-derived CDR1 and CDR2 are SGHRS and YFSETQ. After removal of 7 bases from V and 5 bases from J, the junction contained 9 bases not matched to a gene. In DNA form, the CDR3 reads TGCGCCAGCTCCGCCGGGAGGGCGAGAGATACGCAGTATTTT. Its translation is CASSAGRARDTQYF.

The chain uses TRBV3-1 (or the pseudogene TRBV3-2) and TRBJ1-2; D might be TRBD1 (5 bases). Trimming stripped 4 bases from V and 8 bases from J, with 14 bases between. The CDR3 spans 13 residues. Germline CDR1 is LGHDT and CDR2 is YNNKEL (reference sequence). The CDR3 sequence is CASSLHLQDGYTF. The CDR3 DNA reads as TGTGCCAGCAGCCTGCACTTACAGGACGGCTACACCTTC.

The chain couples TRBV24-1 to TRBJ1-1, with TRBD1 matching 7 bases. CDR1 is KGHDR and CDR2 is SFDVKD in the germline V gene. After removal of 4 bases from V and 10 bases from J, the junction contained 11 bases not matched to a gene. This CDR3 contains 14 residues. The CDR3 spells CATSDTPTGIGAFF. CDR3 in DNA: TGTGCCACCAGTGACACCCCGACAGGGATCGGAGCTTTCTTT.

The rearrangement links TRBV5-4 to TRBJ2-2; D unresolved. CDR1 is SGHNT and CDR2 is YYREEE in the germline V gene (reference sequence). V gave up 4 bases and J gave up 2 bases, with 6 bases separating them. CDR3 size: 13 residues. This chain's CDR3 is CASSSQNTGELFF. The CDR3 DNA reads TGTGCCAGCAGCAGCCAAAACACCGGGGAGCTGTTTTTT.